This T cell receptor (beta chain) is drawn from a study of T-cell reconstitution after alpha-beta-depleted transplantation in children. Study-wide points: Two months or so post-transplant, alpha-beta T cells reportedly derived from several hundred expanded graft clones.

A word on this clonotype: The antigen is not known.

CDR1 is SGHVS and CDR2 is FNYEAQ in the germline V gene. The CDR3 has 16 residues. V was clipped by 5 bases and J by 3 bases, with 18 bases between them. Researchers prepared the TCRbeta library using unique molecular identifiers, the study reports. TCRdb reprocessed the PCR reads via MiXCR and lists one record per CDR3 protein. The sample comprises around 420,000 distinct CDR3 sequences, about a sixth of which are singletons, and 29% rests with the top ten. The input for sequencing was PBMCs, mostly from graft donor cells, taken 360 days after TCRalphabeta/CD19-depleted stem cell transplant. This sequence joins TRBV7-6 and TRBJ2-3; possible D gene TRBD2, 5 bases. The sequence came from a boy less than two years old who had a stem cell transplant for Wiskott-Aldrich syndrome, so the T cells may come from the graft donor. The CDR3 reads CASSPRLTAATDTQYF. CDR3 coding DNA: TGTGCCAGCAGCCCCCGTTTAACAGCGGCGACAGATACGCAGTATTTT.